One TCR beta chain is described in this entry. The antigen it binds to is not known. No base quality values were provided; no much bigger clone lies one nucleotide off. The sample has other DNA sequences that encode this CDR3 too. Participants in the prospective study were enrolled through a virtual design, were aged 18 to 89 years, and lived in 24 United States geographic areas. Cohort assignment in the prospective study relied on participant-reported clinical history from a screening survey and a study questionnaire. Each participant in the prospective study had whole blood, serum and a nasopharyngeal or oropharyngeal swab collected by mobile phlebotomists. Prospective study participants could optionally give additional blood draws and questionnaires over an approximately 2-month period. Blood samples from the prospective study were shipped frozen or at room temperature prior to DNA extraction.

The data derive from a study of blood T cell repertoires in COVID-19 (dated by TCRdb to the early 2020s). General notes on the study: Samples from collaborators originated in the United States, Italy and Spain and spanned both the acute and convalescent phases of COVID-19. The prospective study material was composed of cDNA or gDNA derived from T cells, B-cell-depleted T cells, or PBMCs. Subjects who had been exposed to COVID-19, were actively infected with it, or had recovered from it provided the deeply sampled blood TCRbeta repertoires that made up the dataset. The repertoires were released in a freely available public database intended as a resource for research on the immune response to SARS-CoV-2. Samples came from the ongoing ImmuneRACE study (first 160 participants) plus 1,254 subjects from 6 global collaborators. The sample metadata nearly always contained a de-identified subject ID, COVID-19 status, age in years and sex. Where available, HLA class I and class II types were taken from metadata supplied by the sample provider and were not determined by assay-based typing.

What the work shows at the level of the full study, not this receptor alone: How much clinical and demographic metadata was included differed by source and by participant, and the metadata was provided uncurated.

Sequences SGDLS (CDR1) and YYNGEE (CDR2) are obtained from the germline V gene. Reading from cysteine to phenylalanine, the CDR3 counts 14 amino acids. The entry retains the CDR3 DNA only, 42 bases that are in frame from base 1. Trimmed from V: 4 bases; trimmed from J: 4 bases; junction bases lacking a gene match: 3. The immunoSEQ Assay, a bias-controlled multiplex PCR, was used to amplify TCRbeta CDR3 regions from genomic DNA. The study's own analysis went as follows. Nucleated cell counts per sample were estimated from amplification of reference gene primers within the assay. Sequence reads were collapsed and filtered to measure the absolute abundance of every unique TCRbeta CDR3 rearrangement. For each sample, productive Simpson clonality was calculated as the square root of Simpson's diversity index across productive rearrangements. The table was pulled from immuneACCESS by TCRdb, which kept in-frame rearrangements only. Such tables lose some clones; where checked, under half of the loss comes from unresolved V genes, and the rest has no known cause. V and J calls and clone size follow that table, whereas D and trimming were derived from the DNA. Within this sample are around 420,000 clones, with around 90% of them counted one time only. 2% to 2.5% of the sample is in the top ten clones.

The receptor's source is a woman in her thirties or forties with acute COVID-19. Sequencing was performed on PBMCs or T cells enriched from blood (not recorded which). The chain employs TRBV9 and TRBJ2-7; TRBD2 aligns with 12 central bases. The CDR3: CASSLTSGGYEQYF. The nucleotide sequence is given as TGTGCCAGCAGCTTAACTAGCGGGGGGTACGAGCAGTACTTC.